The clone carrying this TCR beta chain appeared a few times. Its antigen is currently unknown. These data belong to a study of vaccination and CD4 T cells after COVID-19. The sample's treatment: approximately 9-day PBMC culture with coronavirus spike peptide pools or control peptides (ViraFEST assay). Gathering of the CD4+ T cells, from the unexposed donor, took place before the COVID-19 pandemic (2011-2018). The CDR3 contains 12 residues. V lost 4 bases and J lost 2, with 3 bases in between. Germline assignment: CDR1 SNHLY and CDR2 FYNNEI. The assay that was used to sequence DNA from cultured CD4+ T cells was the Oncomine TCR Beta short-read assay. MiXCR, applied by TCRdb to the PCR reads, yields one record per CDR3 protein. The sample shows roughly 7,400 distinct CDR3 sequences, under 55% of them seen only once.

Sequenced material: CD4+ T cells from blood, cultured in vitro. The TCR was taken from a human donor in good health. The V gene is TRBV2, the J gene TRBJ1-5; no firm D call. CDR3 residues: CASSAGNQPQHF. Written as DNA, the CDR3 is TGTGCCAGCAGTGCCGGCAATCAGCCCCAGCATTTT. Filled out from reference TRBV2 and TRBJ1-5, the complete variable domain reads EPEVTQTPSHQVTQMGQEVILRCVPISNHLYFYWYRQILGQKVEFLVSFYNNEISEKSEIFDDQFSVERPDGSNFTLKIRSTKLEDSAMYFCASSAGNQPQHFGDGTRLSIL.